Sequencing of this T cell receptor beta chain was carried out in a study of blood T cell repertoires in COVID-19. Overall study: Spain, Italy and the United States supplied samples that represented acute and convalescent COVID-19. T cells, B-cell-depleted T cells, or PBMCs supplied cDNA or gDNA.

Sequencing was performed with immunoSEQ multiplex PCR; in TCRdb, only in-frame clones are kept and a portion is missing. The sample consists of fewer than 200,000 clones, roughly 80% of them appearing once. V shed 0 bases and J 2 bases; nucleotides not matched to a gene: 6. CDR3 size: 16 residues. Looked up from germline, CDR1 is LGHDT and CDR2 is YNNKEL (reference sequence). The chain has TRBV3-1 (or the pseudogene TRBV3-2) and TRBJ1-2, with 7 bases fitting TRBD1. The source material was peripheral blood. This clonotype was sampled from a human donor in a cohort sampled during active COVID-19. The CDR3 DNA is TGTGCCAGCAGCCAAGAAGGGGGCCTTAGGAACTATGGCTACACCTTC. Its translation is CASSQEGGLRNYGYTF.